Here is one T cell receptor beta chain with its context. The sample belongs to a study of blood T cell repertoires in COVID-19. Across the whole study: Sites across the United States, Italy and Spain contributed samples from acute and convalescent COVID-19. T cells, B-cell-depleted T cells, or PBMCs provided the cDNA or gDNA that served as material.

The germline CDR1 and CDR2 sequences are SNHLY and FYNNEI. Trimming took off 3 bases at V and 6 bases at J, with 5 bases between the two ends. This CDR3 spans 11 amino acids. Methods used by the authors: Estimates of nucleated cell counts were drawn from the amplification of reference gene primers. Repertoires were generated with immunoSEQ multiplex PCR, while TCRdb's copy carries only in-frame clones and drops some. The V and J calls and clone size come from that table; D and trimming were worked out from the DNA. The table shows 200,000 to 250,000 clones, with around 85% occurring only once. The clonotype comes from a man in his fifties or sixties with acute or convalescent COVID-19. The sample taken for sequencing was peripheral blood. V usage is TRBV2 and J usage is TRBJ1-2; no clear D gene. CDR3 sequence: CASSEGNGYTF. The CDR3 nucleotides read TGTGCCAGCAGTGAGGGCAATGGCTACACCTTC.